This is a list of T cell receptor beta chains from one sample in a study of vaccination effects on CD4 cells after COVID-19. Their cognate antigens are unknown. Profiled with immunoSEQ multiplex PCR; TCRdb holds only in-frame clones, not every one. Altogether roughly 30,000 clones are present, around 70% being singletons, with the ten largest covering more than 13%. The material sequenced was CD4+ T cells from PBMCs cultured without peptide, taken after COVID-19 vaccination. The receptors here all came from a human donor who received a COVID-19 vaccine. The CDR3 runs from the conserved cysteine through the conserved F or W. The D gene is left open where the match is weak. Only part of the rows carry a size: once, few, many, or a class if the clone is expanded.

clone size	CDR3 length	V gene	J gene	D gene	CDR3 protein	CDR3 DNA
NA	15	TRBV11-3	TRBJ2-3	NA	CASSSYGGPGDTQYF	TGTGCCAGCAGCTCCTACGGGGGGCCGGGGGATACGCAGTATTTT
NA	15	TRBV12-5	TRBJ1-1	TRBD1	CASGLTRTGWTEAFF	TGTGCTAGTGGTTTGACCCGGACAGGGTGGACTGAAGCTTTCTTT
few	14	TRBV2	TRBJ1-2	TRBD1	CASSGGTVNYGYTF	TGTGCCAGCAGTGGCGGGACAGTCAACTATGGCTACACCTTC
once	14	TRBV12-5	TRBJ2-1	TRBD1	CASALRDSHNEQFF	TGTGCTAGTGCCCTTAGGGACAGCCACAATGAGCAGTTCTTC
few	12	TRBV12-3/TRBV12-4	TRBJ2-2	NA	CASNRASGELFF	TGTGCCAGCAACCGGGCGTCGGGGGAGCTGTTTTTT
once	18	TRBV24-1	TRBJ2-7	TRBD1	CATSDFAPGQAISYEQYF	TGTGCCACCAGTGATTTTGCCCCGGGACAGGCCATCTCCTACGAGCAGTACTTC
NA	16	TRBV18	TRBJ2-3	TRBD1	CASSPRGTGGKDTQYF	TGTGCCAGCTCACCACGGGGGACAGGGGGGAAAGATACGCAGTATTTT
NA	15	TRBV7-9	TRBJ2-7	TRBD2	CASSWGTSGPYEQYF	TGTGCCAGCAGTTGGGGGACTAGCGGTCCCTACGAGCAGTACTTC
NA	13	TRBV14	TRBJ2-7	NA	CASSQGTTYEQYF	TGTGCCAGCAGCCAAGGCACCACCTACGAGCAGTACTTC
NA	15	TRBV29-1	TRBJ1-1	TRBD1	CSAPVSGQGNTEAFF	TGCAGCGCCCCGGTTTCGGGACAGGGGAACACTGAAGCTTTCTTT
once	14	TRBV4-1	TRBJ1-2	NA	CASSQPFRGGGYTF	TGCGCCAGCAGCCAACCGTTCAGGGGAGGAGGCTACACCTTC
NA	13	TRBV5-1	TRBJ2-3	NA	CASSPRVADTQYF	TGCGCCAGCAGCCCTAGAGTGGCAGATACGCAGTATTTT
NA	15	TRBV5-1	TRBJ2-1	NA	CASSLSPTRHNEQFF	TGCGCCAGCAGCCTTAGCCCCACCCGGCACAATGAGCAGTTCTTC
NA	14	TRBV7-9	TRBJ1-2	NA	CASSLVQESGGYTF	TGTGCCAGCAGCTTAGTCCAGGAATCAGGCGGCTACACCTTC
NA	12	TRBV7-2	TRBJ2-1	NA	CASSPTPGEQFF	TGTGCCAGCAGCCCTACCCCCGGGGAGCAGTTCTTC
NA	16	TRBV6-4	TRBJ2-3	TRBD2	CASSDSPGLVTDTQYF	TGTGCCAGCAGTGACTCTCCGGGACTAGTCACAGATACGCAGTATTTT
NA	17	TRBV25-1	TRBJ2-5	NA	CASSPRSDISPQETQYF	TGTGCCAGCAGCCCGAGATCGGACATTTCGCCCCAAGAGACCCAGTACTTC
NA	11	TRBV7-9	TRBJ2-1	NA	CASSLNLQQFF	TGTGCCAGCAGCCTGAATTTACAGCAGTTCTTC
few	13	TRBV6-5	TRBJ1-5	NA	CASRPGGNQPQHF	TGTGCCAGCAGGCCCGGGGGCAATCAGCCCCAGCATTTT
once	17	TRBV15	TRBJ1-5	TRBD1	CATSRAIYRDRGRPQHF	TGTGCCACCAGCAGAGCTATATACCGGGACAGGGGACGGCCCCAGCATTTT
NA	16	TRBV19	TRBJ2-1	NA	CASSGLRDRTSNEQFF	TGTGCCAGTAGCGGGTTGCGGGACCGGACCTCCAATGAGCAGTTCTTC
NA	14	TRBV5-6	TRBJ2-2	NA	CASSLEYYTGELFF	TGTGCCAGCAGCTTGGAGTACTACACCGGGGAGCTGTTTTTT
NA	16	TRBV5-1	TRBJ2-1	NA	CASSLSGSQGYNEQFF	TGCGCCAGCAGCTTGTCTGGGTCACAGGGCTACAATGAGCAGTTCTTC
few	14	TRBV5-4	TRBJ1-4	TRBD1	CASSQDRADEKLFF	TGTGCCAGCAGCCAGGACAGGGCAGATGAAAAACTGTTTTTT
NA	14	TRBV2	TRBJ2-7	NA	CASSEVSLSYEQYF	TGTGCCAGCAGTGAAGTGTCACTTTCCTACGAGCAGTACTTC
NA	14	TRBV5-1	TRBJ2-2	TRBD2	CASSPSGETGELFF	TGCGCCAGCAGCCCTAGCGGAGAGACCGGGGAGCTGTTTTTT
NA	14	TRBV7-6	TRBJ1-2	NA	CASSLVGTGDGYTF	TGTGCCAGCAGCTTAGTTGGTACGGGGGACGGCTACACCTTC
NA	13	TRBV30	TRBJ1-6	NA	CAWSVPRNSPLHF	TGTGCCTGGAGTGTACCTCGGAATTCACCCCTCCACTTT
NA	11	TRBV13	TRBJ2-1	NA	CASSYYNEQFF	TGTGCCAGCAGCTATTACAATGAGCAGTTCTTC
NA	13	TRBV28	TRBJ2-3	NA	CASSFQGADTQYF	TGTGCCAGCAGTTTCCAAGGGGCAGATACGCAGTATTTT
NA	13	TRBV19	TRBJ1-1	TRBD1	CASTRTGGTEAFF	TGTGCCAGTACCAGGACAGGGGGCACTGAAGCTTTCTTT
NA	13	TRBV7-9	TRBJ1-2	NA	CASSLGTVHGYTF	TGTGCCAGCAGCTTAGGGACAGTGCATGGCTACACCTTC
NA	19	TRBV18	TRBJ2-4	TRBD2	CASSPGAGGSSIAKNIQYF	TGTGCCAGCTCACCGGGAGCGGGGGGTTCCAGTATAGCCAAAAACATTCAGTACTTC
NA	22	TRBV24-1	TRBJ2-2	TRBD2	CATSDPLQRFGASGTNTGELFF	TGTGCCACCAGTGACCCTCTTCAGCGATTTGGGGCTAGCGGTACGAACACCGGGGAGCTGTTTTTT
once	13	TRBV30	TRBJ2-4	TRBD1	CAWSAGQGNIQYF	TGTGCCTGGAGCGCGGGACAGGGCAACATTCAGTACTTC
NA	15	TRBV30	TRBJ1-1	TRBD1	CAWSKADRRDTEAFF	TGTGCCTGGAGTAAAGCGGACAGGCGAGACACTGAAGCTTTCTTT
NA	14	TRBV5-1	TRBJ1-1	TRBD1	CASSLGSGTAEAFF	TGCGCCAGCAGCCTGGGCTCGGGGACAGCAGAAGCTTTCTTT
NA	15	TRBV3-1/TRBV3-2	TRBJ2-1	NA	CASSQDRLVFNEQFF	TGTGCCAGCAGCCAAGATCGACTAGTGTTTAATGAGCAGTTCTTC
NA	14	TRBV14	TRBJ1-1	TRBD1	CASSVVGGDTEAFF	TGTGCCAGCAGCGTAGTAGGGGGCGACACTGAAGCTTTCTTT
NA	14	TRBV3-1/TRBV3-2	TRBJ2-3	TRBD2	CASSQGLAGNTQYF	TGTGCCAGCAGCCAAGGACTAGCGGGGAATACGCAGTATTTT
NA	14	TRBV7-2	TRBJ1-4	NA	CASSLGHENEKLFF	TGTGCCAGCAGTCTCGGACACGAAAATGAAAAACTGTTTTTT
NA	17	TRBV4-3	TRBJ2-3	TRBD2	CASSQGFSGGGTDTQYF	TGCGCCAGCAGCCAGGGTTTTAGCGGGGGAGGCACAGATACGCAGTATTTT
NA	14	TRBV5-1	TRBJ1-4	NA	CASSLGGLREKLFF	TGCGCCAGCAGCTTGGGGGGGCTGCGAGAAAAACTGTTTTTT
once	12	TRBV2	TRBJ2-7	TRBD1	CASSPTPGQGYF	TGTGCCAGCAGCCCCACACCGGGACAGGGCTACTTC
NA	15	TRBV9	TRBJ1-4	NA	CASSVGGLTNEKLFF	TGTGCCAGCAGCGTAGGGGGTCTGACTAATGAAAAACTGTTTTTT
once	16	TRBV11-2	TRBJ2-7	NA	CASSLRTGPGAGEQYF	TGTGCCAGCAGCTTGCGTACCGGGCCGGGCGCGGGAGAGCAGTACTTC
NA	11	TRBV4-1	TRBJ2-1	NA	CASSQDRVQFF	TGCGCCAGCAGCCAAGATCGGGTGCAGTTCTTC
NA	15	TRBV28	TRBJ2-1	NA	CASSFSSRVDNEQFF	TGTGCCAGCAGTTTTTCTAGCCGTGTTGACAATGAGCAGTTCTTC
NA	14	TRBV24-1	TRBJ2-1	TRBD1	CATSTTGSHNEQFF	TGTGCCACCAGCACGACAGGGTCCCACAATGAGCAGTTCTTC
NA	12	TRBV6-5	TRBJ1-6	NA	CASRPGNSPLHF	TGTGCCAGCAGACCAGGGAATTCACCCCTCCACTTT
NA	13	TRBV28	TRBJ1-2	TRBD1	CASSTTGNYGYTF	TGTGCCAGCAGCACGACAGGGAACTATGGCTACACCTTC
NA	12	TRBV3-1/TRBV3-2	TRBJ1-1	NA	CASSQTRGEAFF	TGTGCCAGCAGCCAAACCAGGGGTGAAGCTTTCTTT
NA	13	TRBV7-2	TRBJ1-2	NA	CASSPISSYGYTF	TGTGCCAGCAGCCCGATTTCCTCCTATGGCTACACCTTC
NA	15	TRBV10-3	TRBJ2-5	NA	CAISGSGAQPGTQYF	TGTGCCATCAGTGGCTCGGGGGCCCAGCCGGGGACCCAGTACTTC
few	17	TRBV5-4	TRBJ1-2	TRBD1	CASSPGTGGALNYGYTF	TGTGCCAGCAGCCCGGGGACAGGGGGCGCCCTTAACTATGGCTACACCTTC